Listed below are T cell receptor beta chains from one sample, sequenced in a study of liver allograft versus peripheral blood T cells. MiXCR was run by TCRdb on the reads, yielding one entry per CDR3 protein. The sample has some 3,500 distinct CDR3 sequences, around 15% seen once; the top ten hold over 10%. The source of these receptors is a human patient who had a liver transplant. Some T cells may have come from the graft donor. CDR3s include the opening cysteine and the closing phenylalanine or tryptophan. Not all rows give a size; the values are once, few, many and, for expanded clones, a class.

>16|medium-sized|TRBV19
CASSEETSGSANEQFF
>14|medium-sized|TRBV19
CASTAGQGAFGYTF
>14|many|TRBV19
CASSIDQMNTEAFF
>17|.|TRBV2
CASSETAGGPPYNEQFF
>12|medium-sized|TRBV28
CASDDRRGAQHF
>14|few|TRBV20-1
CSARDLGPSDTQYF
>15|medium-sized|TRBV27
CASSLSAAGNTEAFF
>15|many|TRBV5-4
CASSWGTSGSNEQFF
>16|many|TRBV7-9
CASSLAGQGVYNEQFF
>13|medium-sized|TRBV5-6
CASSLGERYGYTF
>15|medium-sized|TRBV6-6
CASKGGQPPFYEQYF
>13|few|TRBV5-4
CASSSRVSSEQYF
>16|large|TRBV7-9
CASSLSEGVGANTIYF
>15|medium-sized|TRBV27
CASSFLGGSNQPQHF
>16|few|TRBV11-2
CASSLAVRSSFYEQYF
>14|many|TRBV5-5
CASIGQTGGNTIYF
>11|medium-sized|TRBV29-1
CSVDGNNEQFF
>15|medium-sized|TRBV5-1
CASSTGESNHEKLFF
>14|medium-sized|TRBV6-5
CASSYSGGMDGYTF
>13|large|TRBV29-1
CSADSGDNQPQHF
>15|few|TRBV28
CASRLAGVIADTQYF
>16|medium-sized|TRBV27
CASSPLLAGGLREQYF
>16|.|TRBV13
CASSLGRSGYGNTIYF
>15|many|TRBV20-1
CSARDIERSSYEQYF
>15|many|TRBV19
CASSISLPSYNEQFF
>13|few|TRBV7-9
CASSRGIQETQYF
>19|medium-sized|TRBV6-2/TRBV6-3
CASSYLRGQGGSYNSPLHF
>13|medium-sized|TRBV27
CASSLGANSPLHF
>15|medium-sized|TRBV6-5
CASSSTGNAYNEQFF
>15|many|TRBV20-1
CSAREVHGGLYEQYF
>17|medium-sized|TRBV20-1
CSARDNQGTWRNQPQHF
>15|medium-sized|TRBV27
CASTPTGLGRYEQYF
>15|large|TRBV29-1
CSVANGTGGNQPQHF
>12|many|TRBV7-9
CASRKTGNEQFF
>12|few|TRBV30
CAWSLQVYEQYF
>10|many|TRBV20-1
CSATDTEAFF
>14|medium-sized|TRBV20-1
CSARKETGPYEQYF
>14|many|TRBV28
CASSLAGVGDEQFF
>15|medium-sized|TRBV9
CASSVEHQVYHGYTF
>15|.|TRBV28
CASSSTWAGSHERYF
>15|medium-sized|TRBV6-6
CASSLAGEPYNEQFF
>18|medium-sized|TRBV20-1
CSARDLRGTGRSYNEQFF
>15|.|TRBV14
CASSQDAGGLHEQFF
>14|.|TRBV11-2
CASSHRGLDYGYTF
>14|many|TRBV24-1
CATSDLEPGNEQFF
>14|large|TRBV18
CASPIERGTGELFF
>14|medium-sized|TRBV27
CASRTDRGNEKLFF
>13|medium-sized|TRBV28
CASSLRGSYEQYF
>15|many|TRBV12-3/TRBV12-4
CASSFPPGSSYGYTF
>18|medium-sized|TRBV5-4
CASSLGVGSRSYNSPLHF
>15|medium-sized|TRBV20-1
CSAALDRSSYNEQFF
>14|medium-sized|TRBV19
CASSIKGSGYGYTF
>15|.|TRBV19
CASSPGTGRADTQYF
>12|.|TRBV30
CAWSVQVTEAFF
>15|medium-sized|TRBV6-1
CASSEGTGGYEKLFF